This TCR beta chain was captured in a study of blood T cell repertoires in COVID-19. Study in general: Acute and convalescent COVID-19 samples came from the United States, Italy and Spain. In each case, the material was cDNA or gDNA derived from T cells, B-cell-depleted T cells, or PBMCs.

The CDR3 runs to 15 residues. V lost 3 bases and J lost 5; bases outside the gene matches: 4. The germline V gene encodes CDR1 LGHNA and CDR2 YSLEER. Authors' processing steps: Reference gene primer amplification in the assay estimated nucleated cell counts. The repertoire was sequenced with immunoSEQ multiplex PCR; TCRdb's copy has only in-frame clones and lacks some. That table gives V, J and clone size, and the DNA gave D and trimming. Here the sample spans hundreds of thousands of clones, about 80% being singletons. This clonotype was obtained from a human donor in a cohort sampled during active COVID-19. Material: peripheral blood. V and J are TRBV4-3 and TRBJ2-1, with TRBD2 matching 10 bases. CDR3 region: CASSHRLAGDNEQFF. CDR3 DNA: TGCGCCAGCAGCCACCGACTAGCGGGCGACAATGAGCAGTTCTTC.